This T cell receptor beta chain was retrieved from a study of cytomegalovirus exposure and HLA in healthy donors. Study-wide findings and caveats: In a later analysis, a missense DCLRE1C variant was linked to TCR beta V- and J-gene trimming.

Donors consisted of healthy bone marrow donors. PCR primers comprised 60 Vbeta and 13 Jbeta primers. Only in-frame clones appear in the TCRdb table, and some are missing; sequencing was by immunoSEQ multiplex PCR. Of around 64,000 clones in the sample, roughly 85% were seen once. Note on this clone: Its target is unknown.

V shed 1 base and J 5 bases; nucleotides not matched to a gene: 9. The germline gives CDR1 SGHKS, CDR2 YYEKEE (reference sequence). The CDR3 consists of 16 residues. The chain links TRBV5-5 to TRBJ2-1; TRBD2 matches at 7 bases. This receptor was identified in a female donor in good health and CMV-seronegative. The sample was PBMCs. The CDR3 is CASSLNRLADNNEQFF. The CDR3 coding sequence is TGTGCCAGCAGCTTGAATCGGCTAGCGGATAACAATGAGCAGTTCTTC.